Following are 14 T cell receptor beta chains from one sample sequenced in a study of blood T cell repertoires in COVID-19. Some clones are missing from TCRdb's copy, which holds only in-frame ones; the method was immunoSEQ multiplex PCR. The sample has under 300,000 clones, roughly 82% seen once. Material: peripheral blood. These receptors came from a woman aged 80 or over with active or convalescent COVID-19.

The chain is built from TRBV6-5 and TRBJ1-5; maybe TRBD1 (6 bases). CDR3 length equals 15 residues. CDR1 is MNHEY, CDR2 SVGAGI, per germline. Trimming took off 6 bases at V and 0 bases at J, with 12 bases between the two ends. The CDR3 sequence is CASSRDTNSNQPQHF. Written as DNA, the CDR3 is TGTGCCAGCAGCCGGGACACAAATAGCAATCAGCCCCAGCATTTT.

The chain combines TRBV19 with TRBJ1-2; 9 bases fit TRBD1. The CDR3 runs to 17 residues. J was trimmed by 4 bases and V by 1 base; bases with no gene match: 10. Germline CDR1 is LNHDA and CDR2 is SQIVND (reference sequence). The CDR3 nucleotides read TGTGCCAGTAGTATAGGCGCAACAGGGGGCAGTGTCTATGGCTACACCTTC. Residues: CASSIGATGGSVYGYTF.

The chain recombines TRBV29-1 with TRBJ1-4; D remains unclear. This CDR3 spans 12 amino acids. Germline loops: CDR1 SQVTM, CDR2 ANQGSEA. V was clipped by 7 bases and J by 2 bases, with 8 bases between them. This CDR3 is CSGGATNEKLFF. The DNA for the CDR3 is TGCAGCGGCGGAGCGACTAATGAAAAACTGTTTTTT.

The genes are TRBV28 and TRBJ1-2; D gene unclear. The V end lost 3 bases, the J end lost 3 bases, and 11 bases lay between the germline ends. This CDR3 is built from 14 residues. Germline-derived CDR1 and CDR2 are MDHEN and SYDVKM. The CDR3, as DNA: TGTGCCAGCAGTTTGAGAAAGAATCACTATGGCTACACCTTC. Its translation is CASSLRKNHYGYTF.

The chain's CDR3 is CASSQDVAGIYEQYF. CDR3 bases: TGTGCCAGCAGCCAAGATGTGGCAGGGATCTACGAGCAGTACTTC. The chain employs TRBV3-1 (or the pseudogene TRBV3-2) and TRBJ2-7; D possibly corresponds to TRBD1 (5 bases). The CDR3 runs 15 residues. With 0 bases removed from V and 3 bases from J, the gap between germline ends came to 12 bases. Germline CDR1 and CDR2: LGHDT and YNNKEL (reference sequence).

This sequence joins TRBV5-6 and TRBJ1-5; the match to TRBD1 covers 8 bases. V lost 3 bases, J lost 1 base, and 9 bases stayed unmatched. CDR1 is SGHDT and CDR2 is YYEEEE in the germline V gene. This CDR3 is built from 17 residues. The CDR3 sequence is CASSSTRNRGSNQPQHF. As DNA, the CDR3 is TGTGCCAGCAGCTCCACAAGAAACAGGGGGAGCAATCAGCCCCAGCATTTT.

This clone was counted a single time. The chain employs TRBV2 and TRBJ2-5; D is possibly TRBD2 (6 bases). V was pared by 6 bases and J by 2 bases, with 13 bases between. This CDR3 is built from 14 residues. CDR1 and CDR2 (germline): SNHLY, FYNNEI. In nucleotides, the CDR3 is TGTGCCAGCAGGCTAGGTAGCGGACAAGAGACCCAGTACTTC. Protein: CASRLGSGQETQYF.

CDR3 loop: CASSLEGLNTEAFF. CDR3 coding DNA: TGTGCCAGCAGCTTGGAGGGGCTTAACACTGAAGCTTTCTTT. The chain combines TRBV5-5 with TRBJ1-1; possible D gene TRBD1, 5 bases. With 0 bases removed from V and 2 bases from J, the gap between germline ends came to 8 bases. CDR3 size: 14 residues. CDR1 is SGHKS and CDR2 is YYEKEE in the germline V gene (reference sequence).

This chain links TRBV29-1 with TRBJ1-2, with 8 positions matching TRBD1. Germline V CDR1 and CDR2: SQVTM, ANQGSEA. Germline trimming cut 5 bases from V and 4 bases from J; bases unmatched to any gene: 9. This CDR3 contains 14 residues. The CDR3 bases are TGCAGCGTTACGTCCTCAGGGGGCGGCTATGGCTACACCTTC. Translating gives CSVTSSGGGYGYTF.

The rearrangement links TRBV27 to TRBJ1-6; a weak D match, TRBD1 (5 bases). The CDR3 has 15 residues. Trimming took off 4 bases at V and 13 bases at J, with 20 bases between the two ends. Germline V CDR1 and CDR2: MNHEY, SMNVEV (reference sequence). The DNA for the CDR3 is TGTGCCAGCAGTTCACCTGGCGGGGGGTTGGGGCCCCTCCACTTT. Its protein is CASSSPGGGLGPLHF.

This chain uses TRBV10-2 with TRBJ2-3; 7 positions agree with TRBD2. CDR1 and CDR2 from the germline V gene are WSHSY and SAAADI. The CDR3 is made up of 13 amino acids. With 9 bases clipped from V and 4 bases from J, the junction kept 7 bases outside the gene matches. The CDR3 nucleotides read TGCGCCAGTGGCGGGAGTGGGTCAGATACGCAGTATTTT. This sequence encodes CASGGSGSDTQYF.

The chain is built from TRBV19 and TRBJ1-1; the D is unclear. Trimming took 3 bases from V and 2 from J, leaving 10 bases between them. This CDR3 region has 14 residues. The germline V gene encodes CDR1 LNHDA and CDR2 SQIVND (reference sequence). CDR3 bases: TGTGCCAGTAGTATGCAGGCTGTAAACACTGAAGCTTTCTTT. Protein sequence: CASSMQAVNTEAFF.

V gene TRBV19 combines with J gene TRBJ2-5; tentative D call: TRBD2 (6 bases). Germline values: CDR1 LNHDA, CDR2 SQIVND (reference sequence). Trimming took off 6 bases at V and 5 bases at J, with 16 bases between the two ends. The CDR3 runs to 14 residues. The CDR3 DNA reads TGTGCCAGTAGCCACGCCCGTGGGGGGGAGACCCAGTACTTC. Translation gives CASSHARGGETQYF.

The rearrangement uses TRBV10-2 and TRBJ1-5; D is uncertain. Germline values: CDR1 WSHSY, CDR2 SAAADI. CDR3 length: 15 amino acids. V gave up 7 bases and J gave up 1 base, with 14 bases separating them. Here the CDR3 reads CASTPDGLSNQPQHF. The CDR3 DNA reads TGCGCCAGCACCCCGGATGGGCTGAGCAATCAGCCCCAGCATTTT.